This TCR beta chain was identified in a study of cytomegalovirus exposure and HLA in healthy donors. Findings and caveats of the study: Later work found that TCR association rates differed between HLA loci; DRB1 had the most and HLA-C the fewest.

Primers for the PCR totalled 60 Vbeta and 13 Jbeta. The method was immunoSEQ multiplex PCR; TCRdb's version includes in-frame clones alone and lacks a portion of them. Of around 130,000 clones listed, more than 60% are singletons. Concerning this clone itself: Its antigen is unknown.

The V end was cut by 3 bases, the J end by 4 bases, with 18 bases between. This CDR3 is 17 amino acids long. CDR1 SGHTA and CDR2 FQGTGA come from the germline V gene. This TCR came from a woman aged 40-49 years in good health and CMV-seropositive. This chain uses TRBV7-3 with TRBJ2-2; D is perhaps TRBD1 (6 bases). The material sequenced was PBMCs. The CDR3 DNA sequence: TGTGCCAGCAGCTTCGACCCAATACAGGGTATCACCGGGGAGCTGTTTTTT. Translation gives CASSFDPIQGITGELFF.